This T cell receptor (beta chain) originates from a study of T cell changes during pregnancy in multiple sclerosis. This table comes from immunoSEQ multiplex PCR, and its TCRdb copy is limited to in-frame clones, with some not included. The sample shows tens of thousands of clones, roughly 92% of them seen only once. V gave up 3 bases and J gave up 9 bases, with 22 bases separating them. Germline V gives CDR1 SGHTS, CDR2 YDEGEE. The CDR3 covers 15 residues. This receptor was identified in a female donor in good health, enrolled as a control in a pregnancy study. Source: peripheral blood, taken in the third trimester of pregnancy. This chain joins TRBV5-8 and TRBJ2-7; TRBD2 is a possible D gene (6 bases). CDR3 protein: CASSSGVHDHTRQYF. The CDR3 region has the DNA TGTGCCAGCAGCTCGGGGGTACACGACCACACTCGGCAGTACTTC. Supplemented by reference TRBV5-8 and TRBJ2-7, the full variable domain reads EAGVTQSPTHLIKTRGQQATLRCSPISGHTSVYWYQQALGLGLQFLLWYDEGEERNRGNFPPRFSGRQFPNYSSELNVNALELEDSALYLCASSSGVHDHTRQYFGPGTRLTVT.